The rows below give T cell receptor beta chains drawn from one sample of a study of a mutant IDH1 vaccine in newly diagnosed glioma. These TCRs' antigens remain unknown. This table comes from immunoSEQ multiplex PCR, and its TCRdb copy is limited to in-frame clones, with some not included. The table has 100,000 to 120,000 clones, roughly 90% seen once. The input for sequencing was PBMCs, taken from a glioma patient whose treatment included an IDH1 peptide vaccine. These receptors all stem from a woman in her fifties or sixties with glioma. Both conserved end residues are part of each CDR3. A D gene is named only where the DNA matches it firmly. Size values are once, few and many counts, or a class for expanded clones, and some rows have none.

D gene	V gene	clone size	J gene	CDR3 protein	CDR3 DNA
NA	TRBV6-6	NA	TRBJ2-7	CASRAQGRPTYEQYF	TGTGCCAGCCGAGCGCAAGGCAGACCAACCTACGAGCAGTACTTC
TRBD2	TRBV28	NA	TRBJ2-5	CASSYGTSGSAETQYF	TGTGCCAGCAGTTACGGGACTAGCGGGAGTGCAGAGACCCAGTACTTC
TRBD2	TRBV5-4	NA	TRBJ2-1	CASSTSGRMNEQFF	TGTGCCAGCAGCACCAGCGGGAGGATGAATGAGCAGTTCTTC
NA	TRBV28	few	TRBJ1-3	CASSFGGFGVDGVSGNTIYF	TGTGCCAGCAGTTTTGGGGGTTTCGGTGTCGACGGGGTCTCTGGAAACACCATATATTTT
NA	TRBV5-6	NA	TRBJ1-1	CASSGERRSTEAFF	TGTGCCAGCAGTGGGGAAAGGCGGAGCACTGAAGCTTTCTTT
TRBD1	TRBV10-1	NA	TRBJ2-1	CASSEGQGPYNEQFF	TGCGCCAGCTCCGAGGGACAGGGCCCCTACAATGAGCAGTTCTTC
NA	TRBV21-1	NA	TRBJ1-5	CASSKGQGGQPQHF	TGTGCCAGCAGCAAGGGACAGGGGGGTCAGCCCCAGCATTTT
TRBD1	TRBV5-4	NA	TRBJ2-1	CASSLRWTGTNEQFF	TGTGCCAGCAGCTTGCGGTGGACAGGGACCAATGAGCAGTTCTTC
TRBD1	TRBV10-2	NA	TRBJ1-2	CASSESGGTANYGYTF	TGCGCCAGCAGTGAATCGGGGGGGACAGCTAACTATGGCTACACCTTC
TRBD1	TRBV28	NA	TRBJ1-1	CASSPVWTGSTEAFF	TGTGCCAGCAGTCCAGTCTGGACAGGGAGCACTGAAGCTTTCTTT
TRBD1	TRBV19	NA	TRBJ2-5	CASSSWDRVADGGQETQYF	TGTGCCAGTAGTTCTTGGGACAGGGTCGCGGATGGGGGGCAAGAGACCCAGTACTTC
TRBD1	TRBV28	NA	TRBJ2-7	CASVIGTGAYEQYF	TGTGCCAGCGTTATCGGGACAGGGGCCTACGAGCAGTACTTC
NA	TRBV30	few	TRBJ1-3	CAWKKTGNTIYF	TGTGCCTGGAAGAAAACTGGAAACACCATATATTTT
TRBD2	TRBV27	NA	TRBJ2-7	CASSPSGGEGLYEQYF	TGTGCCAGCAGTCCGTCCGGGGGGGAGGGCCTATACGAGCAGTACTTC